The sequence of this T cell receptor beta chain was determined in a study of Ad26.COV2.S vaccination and SARS-CoV-2 variants. There are 13 residues in the CDR3. Germline V gives CDR1 LGHDT, CDR2 YNNKEL (reference sequence). V lost 4 bases and J 6 bases, leaving 12 bases between the germline ends. The assay was immunoSEQ multiplex PCR, and TCRdb's table has in-frame clones only and misses some. The sample holds just over 350,000 clones; about 91% are singletons and the top ten take 3% to 5%. The sequence was collected from a human donor who had recovered from COVID-19. The specimen comprised peripheral blood, sampled after recovery from COVID-19. This sequence joins TRBV3-1 (or the pseudogene TRBV3-2) and TRBJ1-2; possibly TRBD1 for D (6 bases). CDR3 sequence: CASSPIRGHGYTF. The CDR3 coding sequence is TGTGCCAGCAGCCCCATTCGGGGGCATGGCTACACCTTC.